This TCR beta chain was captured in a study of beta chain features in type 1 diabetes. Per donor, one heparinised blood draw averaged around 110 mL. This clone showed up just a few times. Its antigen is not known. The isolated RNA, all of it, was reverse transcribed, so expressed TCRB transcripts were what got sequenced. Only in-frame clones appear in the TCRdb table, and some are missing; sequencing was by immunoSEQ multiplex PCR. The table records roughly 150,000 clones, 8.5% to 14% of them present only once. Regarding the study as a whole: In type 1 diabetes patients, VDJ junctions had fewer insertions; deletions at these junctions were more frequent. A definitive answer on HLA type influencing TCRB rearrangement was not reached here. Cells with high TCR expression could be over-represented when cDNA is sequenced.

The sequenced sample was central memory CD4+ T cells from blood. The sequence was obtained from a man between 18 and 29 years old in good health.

The CDR3 DNA is TGCGCCAGCAGCTTGCAGTCGGGAGGCACAGATACGCAGTATTTT. The encoded protein is CASSLQSGGTDTQYF. This chain joins TRBV5-1 and TRBJ2-3; TRBD2 is a possible D gene (6 bases). This CDR3 region has 15 residues. V was trimmed by 1 base and J by 1 base, leaving 10 bases between them. CDR1 SGHRS and CDR2 YFSETQ come from the germline V gene.